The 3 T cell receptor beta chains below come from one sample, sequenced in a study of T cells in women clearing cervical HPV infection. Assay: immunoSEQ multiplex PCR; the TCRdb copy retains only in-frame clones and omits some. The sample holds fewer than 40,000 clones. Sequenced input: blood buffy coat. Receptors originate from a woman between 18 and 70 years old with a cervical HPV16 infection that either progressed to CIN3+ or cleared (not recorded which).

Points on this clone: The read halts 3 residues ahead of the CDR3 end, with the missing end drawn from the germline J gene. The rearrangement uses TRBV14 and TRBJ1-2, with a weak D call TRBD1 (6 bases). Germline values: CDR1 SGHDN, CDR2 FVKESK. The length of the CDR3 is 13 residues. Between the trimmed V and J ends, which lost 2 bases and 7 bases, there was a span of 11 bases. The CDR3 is CASSQNRVAGYTF. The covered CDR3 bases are TGTGCCAGCAGCCAAAACAGGGTGGCTGGC.

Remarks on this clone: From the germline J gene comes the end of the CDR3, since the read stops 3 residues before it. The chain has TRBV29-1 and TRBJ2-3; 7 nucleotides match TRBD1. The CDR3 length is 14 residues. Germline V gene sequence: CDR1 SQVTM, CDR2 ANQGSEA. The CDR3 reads CSVAIGGGNQPQYF. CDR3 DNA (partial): TGCAGCGTTGCTATAGGGGGCGGCAATCAGCCG.

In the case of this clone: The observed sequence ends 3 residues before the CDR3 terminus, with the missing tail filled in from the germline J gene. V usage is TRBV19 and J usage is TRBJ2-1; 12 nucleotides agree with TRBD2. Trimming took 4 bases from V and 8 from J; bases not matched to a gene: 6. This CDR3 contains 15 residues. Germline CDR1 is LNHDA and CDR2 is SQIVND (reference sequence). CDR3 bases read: TGTGCCAGTAGTAGGGCTAGCGGGGGGGCCTATGAG. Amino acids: CASSRASGGAYE. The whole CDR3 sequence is CASSRASGGAYEQFF.